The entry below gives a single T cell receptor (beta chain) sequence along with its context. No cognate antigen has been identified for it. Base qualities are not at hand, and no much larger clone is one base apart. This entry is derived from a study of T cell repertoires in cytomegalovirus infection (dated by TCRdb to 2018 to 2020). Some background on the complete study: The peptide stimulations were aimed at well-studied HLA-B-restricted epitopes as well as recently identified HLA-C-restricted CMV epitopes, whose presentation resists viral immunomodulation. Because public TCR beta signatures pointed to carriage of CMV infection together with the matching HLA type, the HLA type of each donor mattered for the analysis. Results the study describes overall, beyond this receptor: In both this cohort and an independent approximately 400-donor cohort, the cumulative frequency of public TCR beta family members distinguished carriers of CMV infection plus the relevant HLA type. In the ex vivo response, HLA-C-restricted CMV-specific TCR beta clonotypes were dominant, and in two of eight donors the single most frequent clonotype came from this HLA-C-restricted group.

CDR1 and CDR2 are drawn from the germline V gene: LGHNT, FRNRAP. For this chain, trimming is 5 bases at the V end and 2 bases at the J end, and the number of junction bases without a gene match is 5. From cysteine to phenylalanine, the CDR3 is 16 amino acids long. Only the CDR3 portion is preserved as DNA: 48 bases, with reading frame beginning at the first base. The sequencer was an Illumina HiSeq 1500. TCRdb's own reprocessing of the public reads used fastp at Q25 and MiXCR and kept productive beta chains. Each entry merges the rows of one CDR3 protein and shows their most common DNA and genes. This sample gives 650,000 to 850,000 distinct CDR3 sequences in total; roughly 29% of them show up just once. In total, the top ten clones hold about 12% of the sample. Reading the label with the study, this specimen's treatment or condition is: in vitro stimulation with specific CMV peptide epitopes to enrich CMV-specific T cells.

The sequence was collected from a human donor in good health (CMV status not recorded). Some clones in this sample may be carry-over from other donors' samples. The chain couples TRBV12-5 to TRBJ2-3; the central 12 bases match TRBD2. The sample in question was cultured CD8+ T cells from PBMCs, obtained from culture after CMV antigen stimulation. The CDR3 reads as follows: CASGRTSGEITDTQYF. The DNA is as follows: TGTGCTAGTGGTAGGACTAGCGGGGAGATCACAGATACGCAGTATTTT.